The clone carrying this T cell receptor (beta chain) was counted a few times. The CDR3 is made up of 14 amino acids. Germline V gives CDR1 MDHEN, CDR2 SYDVKM. With 5 bases clipped from V and 5 bases from J, the junction kept 7 bases outside the gene matches. The sample originates from a study of glioma-infiltrating T cells. Using RNA template, CDR3s of TCR alpha and beta were amplified with iRepertoire arm-PCR. A single record per CDR3 protein comes from TCRdb applying MiXCR to the multiplex PCR reads. The profile shows about 140,000 distinct CDR3 sequences, roughly two fifths of them singletons. The chain employs TRBV28 and TRBJ2-7; 9 bases align to TRBD1. The sequence was collected from a human donor with low-grade glioma or glioblastoma, undergoing nonglioma brain surgery, or in good health (not recorded which). The sample consisted of glioma tissue, nonneoplastic brain tissue, or PBMCs (not recorded which). CDR3 DNA sequence: TGTGCCAGCAGTCGGGACAGGGAGGATGACGAGCAGTACTTC. Its translation is CASSRDREDDEQYF.